These 16 T cell receptor beta chains were sequenced from one sample in a study of T cell changes during pregnancy in multiple sclerosis. Generated by immunoSEQ multiplex PCR, the TCRdb table keeps only in-frame clones and is missing some. Of a few thousand clones in the sample, 80% were seen once. The sequencing input was CD4+ T cells from PBMCs (not recorded whether the cells were cultured). These receptors came from a female patient with multiple sclerosis, enrolled in a pregnancy study. Some clones in this sample may be carry-over from other donors' samples.

This clone was observed a few times. The chain links TRBV10-1 to TRBJ1-1; D uncertain. Trimming cost V 0 bases and J 11 bases, with 13 bases left between them. The CDR3 consists of 13 residues. CDR1 is WNHNN, CDR2 SYGVQD, per germline (reference sequence). CDR3 protein: CASSESTSVRAFF. The CDR3 coding sequence is TGCGCCAGCAGTGAGTCGACCTCCGTTAGGGCTTTCTTT.

This chain uses TRBV13 with TRBJ2-7; TRBD2 might be the D (5 bases). V was shortened by 5 bases and J by 6 bases, with 14 bases between the two germline ends. The germline V gene has CDR1 PRHDT and CDR2 FYEKMQ (reference sequence). The CDR3 is made up of 13 amino acids. As DNA, the CDR3 is TGTGCCAGCAGCACAAAGCTAGCCAGCGAGCAGTACTTC. Translation: CASSTKLASEQYF.

V is TRBV6-1 and J is TRBJ2-3; no reliable D call. The germline CDR1 and CDR2 sequences are MNHNS and SASEGT. The CDR3 runs to 11 residues. Trimming removed 6 bases at V and 4 bases at J, with 5 bases between. Here the CDR3 DNA reads TGTGCCAGCAGCCTCGCAGATACGCAGTATTTT. Its translation: CASSLADTQYF.

Only a few counts were recorded for this clone. V is TRBV7-2 and J is TRBJ1-6, with 8 bases identical to TRBD1. V trimming: 1 base; J trimming: 15 bases; junction bases outside the gene matches: 11. The CDR3 is 15 residues long. Germline V gene lookup returns CDR1 SGHTA and CDR2 FQGNSA. In DNA, the CDR3 is TGTGCCAGCAGCTTAGTGGCAGGGGGCAGGTTGGACCTCCACTTT. Translation gives CASSLVAGGRLDLHF.

This clone was seen a single time. The chain couples TRBV6-1 to TRBJ1-1, with D tentatively TRBD1 (5 bases). The CDR3 length is 12 residues. Trimming pared 2 bases from V and 9 bases from J, leaving 10 bases between. Germline values: CDR1 MNHNS, CDR2 SASEGT. In DNA, the CDR3 is TGTGCCAGCAGTGAAAATCCAGGGAAAGCTTTCTTT. It specifies CASSENPGKAFF.

The chain couples TRBV6-5 to TRBJ1-5; D might be TRBD1 (5 bases). The germline V gene has CDR1 MNHEY and CDR2 SVGAGI. The germline V and J ends were trimmed by 5 bases and 7 bases, with 15 bases remaining between them. The CDR3 extends over 14 amino acids. CDR3 sequence reads: CASSEEVGPQPQHF. The CDR3 nucleotides are TGTGCCAGCAGTGAAGAGGTGGGGCCCCAGCCCCAGCATTTT.

The genes are TRBV4-1 and TRBJ1-5, with D tentatively TRBD1 (6 bases). Germline lookup yields CDR1 MGHRA and CDR2 YSYEKL. V lost 2 bases, J lost 9 bases, and 17 bases lay in between. The CDR3 spans 15 residues. The CDR3 region is CASSQSSSGAWPQHF. In nucleotides, the CDR3 is TGCGCCAGCAGCCAATCATCGTCGGGGGCCTGGCCCCAGCATTTT.

The chain combines TRBV4-1 with TRBJ1-2; a weak D match, TRBD1 (5 bases). V lost 0 bases, J lost 5 bases, and 10 bases lay in between. Germline CDR1 MGHRA, CDR2 YSYEKL. The CDR3 is 14 amino acids. This chain's CDR3 is CASSQDDGGYGYTF. The CDR3 DNA reads as TGCGCCAGCAGCCAAGATGACGGGGGATATGGCTACACCTTC.

CDR3 nucleotide sequence: TGTGCCAGCAGCCCCGGCCGGGGGAGTACATCAGAGACCCAGTACTTC. Protein sequence: CASSPGRGSTSETQYF. The chain carries TRBV7-9 and TRBJ2-5, with D possibly TRBD2 on 6 matching bases. Trimming took 5 bases from V and 4 from J, leaving 20 bases between them. Germline lookup yields CDR1 SEHNR and CDR2 FQNEAQ (reference sequence). CDR3 length: 16 residues.

This clone was seen only a few times. The chain uses TRBV30 and TRBJ1-2; D not certain. CDR3 length: 12 residues. Germline lookup yields CDR1 GTSNPN and CDR2 SVGIG (reference sequence). The germline V and J ends were trimmed by 1 base and 7 bases, with 10 bases remaining between them. CDR3 in DNA: TGTGCCTGGAGTGGTGGCGGCGGTGGCTACACCTTC. It translates to CAWSGGGGGYTF.

This clone is labeled large (0.1 to 1%). The chain carries TRBV6-5 and TRBJ2-3; 8 nucleotides align to TRBD2. The CDR3 runs to 13 residues. V lost 10 bases to trimming and J lost 6 bases; unmatched junction nucleotides: 9. Germline V CDR1 and CDR2: MNHEY, SVGAGI. The CDR3 loop is CATQAGVWDTQYF. CDR3 in DNA: TGTGCCACTCAAGCGGGAGTCTGGGATACGCAGTATTTT.

V gene TRBV7-2 combines with J gene TRBJ2-2; 8 bases fit TRBD2. J gave up 7 bases and V 0 bases, and 16 bases lay outside the gene matches. The CDR3 has 19 residues. Germline values: CDR1 SGHTA, CDR2 FQGNSA. CDR3 coding DNA: TGTGCCAGCAGCTTAGCGTTTCACAGCGGGAGTTACCGTGGCGGGGAGCTGTTTTTT. It yields the protein CASSLAFHSGSYRGGELFF.

The V gene is TRBV27, the J gene TRBJ2-3; 7 bases agree with TRBD2. This CDR3 spans 15 amino acids. V trimming: 5 bases; J trimming: 1 base; junction bases outside the gene matches: 6. Germline lookup yields CDR1 MNHEY and CDR2 SMNVEV (reference sequence). The CDR3 sequence is CASSVLAYRTDTQYF. The CDR3 nucleotides read TGTGCCAGCAGTGTACTAGCGTATCGCACAGATACGCAGTATTTT.

The chain has TRBV27 and TRBJ2-1, with D maybe TRBD2 (5 bases). Germline-derived CDR1 and CDR2 are MNHEY and SMNVEV (reference sequence). With 11 bases removed from V and 1 base from J, the gap between germline ends came to 12 bases. This CDR3 has 13 amino acids. DNA for the CDR3: TGTGCCGTAATCCGGGATTCCTACAATGAGCAGTTCTTC. It yields the protein CAVIRDSYNEQFF.

The chain recombines TRBV18 with TRBJ2-2; TRBD2 might be the D (6 bases). Germline lookup yields CDR1 KGHSH and CDR2 LQKENI. Trimming shortened V by 2 bases and J by 4 bases, and 11 bases separated the two germline ends. The CDR3 runs 15 residues. The DNA for the CDR3 is TGTGCCAGCTCACCAAGGCTAGCGAGCACCGGGGAGCTGTTTTTT. Its protein product is CASSPRLASTGELFF. Looking up the rest from reference TRBV18 and TRBJ2-2 gives the full variable domain: NAGVMQNPRHLVRRRGQEARLRCSPMKGHSHVYWYRQLPEEGLKFMVYLQKENIIDESGMPKERFSAEFPKEGPSILRIQQVVRGDSAAYFCASSPRLASTGELFFGEGSRLTVL.

The CDR3 loop reads CAWSVGAQGSYEQYF. Written as DNA, the CDR3 is TGTGCCTGGAGTGTAGGGGCCCAGGGCTCCTACGAGCAGTACTTC. The rearrangement links TRBV30 to TRBJ2-7; possible D gene TRBD1, 5 bases. The germline V and J ends were trimmed by 0 bases and 0 bases, with 12 bases remaining between them. This CDR3 comprises 15 residues. Germline values: CDR1 GTSNPN, CDR2 SVGIG (reference sequence).